One sample yielded the 25 T cell receptor beta chains listed below, sequenced in a study of metastatic and nonmetastatic thyroid tumors. Before thyroid surgery, none of the patients had received any treatment. TCRdb re-clonotyped the PCR reads through MiXCR. The data hold about 69,000 clones, with more than 13% observed a single time. Sequenced sample: blood. The receptors derive from a male donor with papillary thyroid cancer or a benign thyroid nodule (not recorded which). Some clones in this sample may be carry-over from other donors' samples.

A word on this clone: This likely comes from a read error, as the CDR3 has no conserved phenylalanine or tryptophan at its end. This chain uses TRBV19 with TRBJ1-1, with D maybe TRBD1 (5 bases). The germline V gene has CDR1 LNHDA and CDR2 SQIVND (reference sequence). The CDR3 consists of 11 residues. CDR3 DNA sequence: TGTGCAAGTCAGGAGGGGACTGAAGCTTTCCTT. Residues: CASQEGTEAFL.

This clone has only a few counts. This chain connects TRBV6-5 to TRBJ1-2, with D perhaps TRBD1 (5 bases). Per the germline V gene, CDR1 is MNHEY and CDR2 is SVGAGI. The CDR3 is 13 residues long. Trimming stripped 5 bases from V and 2 bases from J, with 9 bases between. Here the CDR3 DNA reads TGTGCCAGCAGTAACGGGGGGAACTATGGCTACACCTTC. Its translation is CASSNGGNYGYTF.

This clone has at least ten counts. The CDR3 loop reads CATSDMGREGYNEQFF. In DNA form, the CDR3 reads TGTGCCACCAGTGATATGGGAAGGGAGGGCTACAATGAGCAGTTCTTC. This chain connects TRBV24-1 to TRBJ2-1; 7 bases agree with TRBD2. The CDR3 sequence is 16 residues long. Germline V gives CDR1 KGHDR, CDR2 SFDVKD. The junction had 7 bases not matched to a gene; V was cut back by 3 bases and J by 3 bases.

Notes on this clone: This clone may be a read error of a much larger clone one base away. V is TRBV5-4 and J is TRBJ2-1; TRBD1 is a possible D gene (5 bases). This CDR3 contains 11 residues. V shed 6 bases and J shed 10 bases, with 11 bases lying between them. Germline lookup yields CDR1 SGHNT and CDR2 YYREEE (reference sequence). The CDR3 DNA reads TGTGCCAGCATCCAGGGCCCGGAGCAGTTCTTC. This translates into CASIQGPEQFF.

This clone turned up a few times. With a much larger clone just one base away, this may be a read error. The chain couples TRBV12-3 or TRBV12-4 to TRBJ1-4; TRBD1 is a possible D gene (5 bases). This CDR3 spans 14 amino acids. The CDR3 DNA reads as TGTGCCAGCAGTAGGAATACAGGTCGTGAAAAACTGGTTTTT. Translation: CASSRNTGREKLVF.

At least ten counts were recorded for this clone. This rearrangement joins TRBV3-1 to TRBJ2-7, with a possible D match to TRBD2 (5 bases). This CDR3 has 15 residues. Germline CDR1 is LGHDT and CDR2 is YNNKEL (reference sequence). The V end lost 4 bases, the J end lost 4 bases, and 17 bases lay between the germline ends. The CDR3 DNA is TGTGCCAGCAGCCTTAGGGCGCAGCGAGGGTACGAGCAGTACGTC. Residues: CASSLRAQRGYEQYV.

This clone was seen repeatedly, ten times or more. The chain carries TRBV20-1 and TRBJ2-5, with D possibly TRBD2 on 6 matching bases. Germline assignment: CDR1 DFQATT and CDR2 SNEGSKA (reference sequence). CDR3 length: 16 residues. V was clipped by 1 base and J by 4 bases, with 19 bases between them. The chain's CDR3 is CSARALRLVAGETQYF. Written as DNA, the CDR3 is TGCAGTGCTAGAGCCCTAAGACTAGTGGCAGGAGAGACCCAGTACTTC.

The sample holds a few counts of this clone. A much bigger clone sits one base away, suggesting this may be a read error. CDR3 in amino acids: CASSPIQSFGDEQFF. The CDR3 DNA is TGTGCCAGCAGCCCGATACAGAGTTTCGGTGATGAGCAGTTCTTC. The gene calls are TRBV4-2 and TRBJ2-1; D ambiguous. The CDR3 spans 15 residues. The V gene's germline CDR1 is LGHNA and CDR2 YNFKEQ. V was cut by 4 bases and J by 8 bases, with 18 bases left in between.

In this sample, this clone turned up many times. The chain links TRBV11-2 to TRBJ2-3; tentatively, D is TRBD2 (6 bases). This CDR3 has 12 residues. The V and J ends lost 6 bases and 7 bases respectively, with 11 bases between them. CDR1 is SGHAT, CDR2 FQNNGV, per germline. The CDR3 region has the DNA TGTGCCAGCAGTCGACTAGTACATACGCAGTATTTT. It translates to CASSRLVHTQYF.

This chain joins TRBV7-7 and TRBJ2-2; D tentatively reads TRBD1 or TRBD2 (6 bases each). V lost 1 base and J lost 1, with 13 bases in between. The CDR3 is made up of 17 amino acids. In germline, CDR1 is SSHAT, CDR2 FNYEAQ (reference sequence). The CDR3 region is CASSLEGGGVNTGELFF. Here the CDR3 DNA reads TGTGCCAGCAGCTTAGAGGGGGGCGGAGTGAACACCGGGGAGCTGTTTTTT.

The CDR3 reads CASSQDYGKSSGANVLTF. CDR3 sequence (DNA): TGCGCCAGCAGCCAAGATTACGGCAAAAGCTCTGGGGCCAACGTCCTGACTTTC. The chain is built from TRBV4-1 and TRBJ2-6, with D uncertain. The CDR3 totals 18 residues. Trimming removed 0 bases at V and 0 bases at J, with 12 bases between. CDR1 and CDR2 (germline): MGHRA, YSYEKL.

This chain links TRBV6-2 or TRBV6-3 with TRBJ1-2; 10 bases are a match to TRBD1. The CDR3 consists of 14 residues. CDR1 is MNHEY, CDR2 SVGEGT, per germline. Losses at the gene ends were 2 bases for V and 6 bases for J; bases not matched to a gene: 3. Written as DNA, the CDR3 is TGTGCCAGCAGTTACGCGACAGGGGGCGATGGCTACACCTTC. Protein sequence: CASSYATGGDGYTF.

This clone was observed many times. J is TRBJ2-3 and V is TRBV4-1, with a weak D call TRBD1 (6 bases). Germline-derived CDR1 and CDR2 are MGHRA and YSYEKL. Trimming pared 1 base from V and 2 bases from J, leaving 13 bases between. This CDR3 region has 16 residues. In DNA form, the CDR3 reads TGCGCCAGCAGCCAAGGAGTCAGGGGATACACAGATACGCAGTATTTT. Its translation is CASSQGVRGYTDTQYF.

The table lists this clone with many counts. A much more abundant neighbour one base away suggests this may be a read error. This chain joins TRBV11-2 and TRBJ1-1; D unresolved. The CDR3 spans 13 residues. Between the trimmed V and J ends, which lost 7 bases and 4 bases, there was a span of 13 bases. Germline V gives CDR1 SGHAT, CDR2 FQNNGV. The CDR3 sequence is CASTLVRLTEAFF. CDR3 in DNA: TGTGCCAGCACCCTCGTGAGGCTCACTGAAGCTTTCTTT. Full variable domain (rest looked up from reference TRBV11-2 and TRBJ1-1): EAGVAQSPRYKIIEKRQSVAFWCNPISGHATLYWYQQILGQGPKLLIQFQNNGVVDDSQLPKDRFSAERLKGVDSTLKIQPAKLEDSAVYLCASTLVRLTEAFFGQGTRLTVV.

This clone was detected many times. The chain has TRBV19 and TRBJ1-3, with no clear D. The germline V and J ends were trimmed by 4 bases and 0 bases, with 13 bases remaining between them. In germline, CDR1 is LNHDA, CDR2 SQIVND (reference sequence). This CDR3 region has 16 residues. The CDR3 nucleotides read TGTGCCAGTAGTACCGCCCAACCCTACTCTGGAAACACCATATATTTT. This translates into CASSTAQPYSGNTIYF. The entire variable domain, with the rest obtained from reference TRBV19 and TRBJ1-3, is as follows: DGGITQSPKYLFRKEGQNVTLSCEQNLNHDAMYWYRQDPGQGLRLIYYSQIVNDFQKGDIAEGYSVSREKKESFPLTVTSAQKNPTAFYLCASSTAQPYSGNTIYFGEGSWLTVV.

This clone was detected ten times or more. The rearrangement uses TRBV20-1 and TRBJ2-3, with TRBD2 matching over 7 bases. The CDR3 length is 15 residues. The J segment lost 0 bases and the V segment lost 4 bases, leaving 7 bases of the junction unmatched. Germline V gene data show CDR1 as DFQATT and CDR2 as SNEGSKA (reference sequence). The chain's CDR3 is CSATGTTFSTDTQYF. In DNA, the CDR3 is TGCAGTGCTACCGGGACTACCTTTAGCACAGATACGCAGTATTTT.

This clone appeared once. This chain links TRBV13 with TRBJ2-3; 7 nucleotides match TRBD2. V gave up 5 bases and J gave up 0 bases; unmatched junction bases: 20. CDR1 and CDR2 from the germline V gene are PRHDT and FYEKMQ (reference sequence). The CDR3 contains 20 residues. The CDR3 protein is CASSPRFGRELPTSTDTQYF. For the CDR3, the DNA is TGTGCCAGCAGCCCCCGGTTTGGGCGGGAGTTACCAACTAGCACAGATACGCAGTATTTT.

This clone came up many times. The chain joins TRBV11-1 to TRBJ2-1; 10 nucleotides align to TRBD2. Germline CDR1 is SGHAT and CDR2 is FQDESV (reference sequence). Trimming removed 5 bases from V and 8 bases from J; junction bases left unmatched: 9. This CDR3 has 15 amino acids. CDR3 DNA sequence: TGTGCCAGCAGCCATGCTAGCGGGAGTGGTCATGAGCAGTTCTTC. This codes for CASSHASGSGHEQFF.

As to this clone: A read error may explain this, as a much larger clone is one base away. The chain couples TRBV7-9 to TRBJ1-5; unclear D gene. Germline V lookup: CDR1 SEHNR, CDR2 FQNEAQ (reference sequence). Trimming took off 3 bases at V and 9 bases at J, with 9 bases between the two ends. There are 12 residues in the CDR3. CDR3 in amino acids: CASSLIGWPQHF. The CDR3 region has the DNA TGTGCCAGCAGCTTGATCGGGTGGCCCCAGCATTTT.

The rearrangement links TRBV3-1 to TRBJ2-4; 16 nucleotides agree with TRBD2. The CDR3 spans 21 residues. Germline CDR1 reads LGHDT; CDR2 reads YNNKEL (reference sequence). V was pared by 0 bases and J by 5 bases, with 13 bases of the junction left unmatched. The CDR3 bases are TGTGCCAGCAGCCAAGATGTGGGGGGACTAGCGGGAGGGTTTGCCCAAAACATTCAGTACTTC. Translation: CASSQDVGGLAGGFAQNIQYF.

This clone has a count of ten or more. V and J are TRBV19 and TRBJ2-4, with 8 bases that match TRBD2. Losses at the gene ends were 5 bases for V and 0 bases for J; bases not matched to a gene: 15. The CDR3 contains 19 residues. CDR1 and CDR2 (germline): LNHDA, SQIVND (reference sequence). CDR3 sequence: CASSPPPRLAPLAKNIQYF. CDR3 coding DNA: TGTGCCAGTAGTCCCCCCCCACGACTAGCGCCCCTAGCCAAAAACATTCAGTACTTC. The variable domain in full, with the rest retrieved from reference TRBV19 and TRBJ2-4, is DGGITQSPKYLFRKEGQNVTLSCEQNLNHDAMYWYRQDPGQGLRLIYYSQIVNDFQKGDIAEGYSVSREKKESFPLTVTSAQKNPTAFYLCASSPPPRLAPLAKNIQYFGAGTRLSVL.

The gene calls are TRBV7-8 and TRBJ2-4; D gene ambiguous. Germline CDR1 is SGHVS and CDR2 is FQNEAQ. This CDR3 is built from 15 residues. The V end was cut by 6 bases, the J end by 7 bases, with 19 bases between. CDR3 region: CASRPNREPRNIQYF. The DNA of the CDR3 is TGTGCCAGCAGACCCAACCGAGAGCCGAGGAACATTCAGTACTTC.

This clone was seen at least ten times. This chain uses TRBV5-6 with TRBJ1-4; D is ambiguous. Trimming stripped 4 bases from V and 0 bases from J, with 13 bases between. The CDR3 runs to 16 residues. Looked up from germline, CDR1 is SGHDT and CDR2 is YYEEEE. The CDR3 reads CASSPLGDATNEKLFF. CDR3 DNA sequence: TGTGCCAGCAGCCCCCTCGGCGATGCAACTAATGAAAAACTGTTTTTT.

The DNA for the CDR3 is TGTGCCAGCAGTTACGTACTTAGAAACACCGGGGAGCTGTTTTTT. This sequence encodes CASSYVLRNTGELFF. The gene calls are TRBV6-5 and TRBJ2-2; D is ambiguous. This CDR3 region has 15 residues. Germline V gives CDR1 MNHEY, CDR2 SVGAGI. V dropped 2 bases and J dropped 2 bases, with 9 bases sitting between them.

The rearrangement links TRBV7-8 to TRBJ2-7, with D perhaps matching TRBD1 or TRBD2 (5 bases each). V was clipped by 2 bases and J by 2 bases, with 13 bases between them. Germline loops: CDR1 SGHVS, CDR2 FQNEAQ. This CDR3 is built from 15 residues. The CDR3 coding sequence is TGTGCCAGCAGCTTAAACCGGGACGGAACCTACGAGCAGTACTTC. Its translation is CASSLNRDGTYEQYF.